This T cell receptor (beta chain) was sequenced during a study of blood T cell repertoires in COVID-19. Study-level information: Acute and convalescent COVID-19 samples came from the United States, Italy and Spain. T cells, B-cell-depleted T cells, or PBMCs supplied cDNA or gDNA.

The CDR3 length is 13 residues. V was trimmed by 7 bases and J by 0 bases, leaving 7 bases between them. Germline V CDR1 and CDR2: SNHLY, FYNNEI. The authors' processing: Reference gene primers were amplified, and this amplification served to estimate nucleated cell counts. Only in-frame clones appear in the TCRdb table, and some are missing; sequencing was by immunoSEQ multiplex PCR. That table supplies the V and J calls and clone size; D and trimming were determined from the DNA. The sample has 250,000 to 400,000 clones, around 89% seen once; the top ten hold 1.5% to 2%. Enrollment of patients from Seattle took place during active infection, with longitudinal follow-up.

What was sequenced was peripheral blood. The TCR sequence derives from a woman younger than 45 with COVID-19, enrolled during active disease. The rearrangement uses TRBV2 and TRBJ1-5; D remains unclear. CDR3: CASTRTSNQPQHF. The CDR3, as DNA: TGTGCCAGCACCAGAACTAGCAATCAGCCCCAGCATTTT.